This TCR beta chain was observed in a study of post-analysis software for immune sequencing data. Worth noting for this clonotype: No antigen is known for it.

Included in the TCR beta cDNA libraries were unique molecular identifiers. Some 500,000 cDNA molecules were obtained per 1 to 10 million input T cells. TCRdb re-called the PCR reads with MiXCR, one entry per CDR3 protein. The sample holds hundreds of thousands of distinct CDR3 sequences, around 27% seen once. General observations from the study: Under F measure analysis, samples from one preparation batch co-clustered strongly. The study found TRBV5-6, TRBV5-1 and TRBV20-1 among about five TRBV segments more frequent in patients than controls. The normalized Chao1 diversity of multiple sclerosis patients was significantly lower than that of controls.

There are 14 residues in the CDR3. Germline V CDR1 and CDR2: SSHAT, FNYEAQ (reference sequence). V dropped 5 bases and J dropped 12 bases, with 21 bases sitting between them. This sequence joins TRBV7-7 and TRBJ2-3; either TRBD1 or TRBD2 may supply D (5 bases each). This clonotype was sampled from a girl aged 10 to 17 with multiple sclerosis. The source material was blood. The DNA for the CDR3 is TGTGCCAGCAGCCGGGACCTGATGAGGGCGGAACAGTATTTT. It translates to CASSRDLMRAEQYF.